A single sample gave rise to the 5 T cell receptor beta chains below, sequenced in a study of blood T cell repertoires in COVID-19. TCRdb keeps only in-frame clones here, not all; method: immunoSEQ multiplex PCR. The data hold about 100,000 clones, with about 80% observed a single time. The sequencing input was peripheral blood. These receptors were taken from an older woman with acute or convalescent COVID-19.

This clone was recorded many times. V gene TRBV7-9 combines with J gene TRBJ1-1; no firm D call. The V end lost 0 bases, the J end lost 7 bases, and 15 bases lay between the germline ends. CDR1 is SEHNR, CDR2 FQNEAQ, per germline (reference sequence). This CDR3 has 15 residues. Written as DNA, the CDR3 is TGTGCCAGCAGCTTAGCCGGCTCCGTACGAGGTGAAGCTTTCTTT. It translates to CASSLAGSVRGEAFF. The full variable domain, completed using reference TRBV7-9 and TRBJ1-1, is DTGVSQNPRHKITKRGQNVTFRCDPISEHNRLYWYRQTLGQGPEFLTYFQNEAQLEKSRLLSDRFSAERPKGSFSTLEIQRTEQGDSAMYLCASSLAGSVRGEAFFGQGTRLTVV.

The CDR3 sequence: CASSEEGDTEAFF. The DNA for the CDR3 is TGTGCCAGCTCAGAGGAAGGGGACACTGAAGCTTTCTTT. The chain uses TRBV18 and TRBJ1-1; possible D gene TRBD1, 5 bases. CDR3 length: 13 amino acids. V was trimmed by 5 bases and J by 3 bases, leaving 10 bases between them. Germline loops: CDR1 KGHSH, CDR2 LQKENI.

The chain carries TRBV2 and TRBJ2-2; D is perhaps TRBD1 (5 bases). This CDR3 spans 15 amino acids. V lost 2 bases and J lost 2, with 9 bases in between. Germline V gives CDR1 SNHLY, CDR2 FYNNEI. CDR3 DNA: TGTGCCAGCAGTGAACAGGGAACTAACACCGGGGAGCTGTTTTTT. Translating gives CASSEQGTNTGELFF.

In regard to this clone: Within the sample, other DNA sequences also encode this same CDR3. This sequence joins TRBV19 and TRBJ1-5, with a tentative D call TRBD1 (6 bases). Germline assignment: CDR1 LNHDA and CDR2 SQIVND (reference sequence). The germline V and J ends were trimmed by 4 bases and 1 base, with 14 bases remaining between them. The CDR3 is made up of 16 amino acids. CDR3 nucleotide sequence: TGTGCCAGTAGTAGGGGGCCGGGGGGGAGCAATCAGCCCCAGCATTTT. This gives the protein CASSRGPGGSNQPQHF.

This rearrangement joins TRBV7-2 to TRBJ2-3; D is ambiguous. CDR1 is SGHTA, CDR2 FQGNSA, per germline. V was trimmed by 1 base and J by 3 bases, leaving 5 bases between them. The CDR3 has 13 residues. CDR3 DNA: TGTGCCAGCAGCTTAGGGCCAACAGATACGCAGTATTTT. It is translated as CASSLGPTDTQYF. Drawing the rest from reference TRBV7-2 and TRBJ2-3, the complete variable domain is GAGVSQSPSNKVTEKGKDVELRCDPISGHTALYWYRQSLGQGLEFLIYFQGNSAPDKSGLPSDRFSAERTGGSVSTLTIQRTQQEDSAVYLCASSLGPTDTQYFGPGTRLTVL.